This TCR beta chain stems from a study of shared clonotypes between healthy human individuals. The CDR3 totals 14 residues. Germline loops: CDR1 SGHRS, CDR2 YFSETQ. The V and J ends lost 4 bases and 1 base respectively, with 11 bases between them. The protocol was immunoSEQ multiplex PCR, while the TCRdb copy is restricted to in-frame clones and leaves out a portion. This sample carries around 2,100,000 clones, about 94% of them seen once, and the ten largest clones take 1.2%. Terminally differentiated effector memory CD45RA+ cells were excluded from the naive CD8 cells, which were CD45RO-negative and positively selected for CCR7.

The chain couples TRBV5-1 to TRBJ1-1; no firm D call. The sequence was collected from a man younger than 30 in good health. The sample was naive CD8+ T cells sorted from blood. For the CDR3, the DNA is TGCGCCAGCAGCCCGATAGGCCCGAACACTGAAGCTTTCTTT. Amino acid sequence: CASSPIGPNTEAFF.